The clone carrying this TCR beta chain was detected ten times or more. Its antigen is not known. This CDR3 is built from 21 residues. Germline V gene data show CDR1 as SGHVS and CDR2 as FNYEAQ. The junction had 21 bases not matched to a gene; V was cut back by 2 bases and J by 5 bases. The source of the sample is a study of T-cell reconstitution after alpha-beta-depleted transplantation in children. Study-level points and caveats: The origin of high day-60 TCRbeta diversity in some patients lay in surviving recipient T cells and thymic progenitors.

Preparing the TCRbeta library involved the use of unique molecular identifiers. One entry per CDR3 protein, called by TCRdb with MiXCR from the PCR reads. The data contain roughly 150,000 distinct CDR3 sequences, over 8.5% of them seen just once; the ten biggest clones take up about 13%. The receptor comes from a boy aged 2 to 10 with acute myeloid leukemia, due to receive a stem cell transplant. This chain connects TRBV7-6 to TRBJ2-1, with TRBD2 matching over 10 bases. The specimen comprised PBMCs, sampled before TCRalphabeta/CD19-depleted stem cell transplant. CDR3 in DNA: TGTGCCAGCAGCTTACGACCGACTAGCGGGCTATACTCCGGGGATCACAATGAGCAGTTCTTC. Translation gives CASSLRPTSGLYSGDHNEQFF.